The 18 T cell receptor beta chains listed next were all sequenced from one sample in a study of shared clonotypes between healthy human individuals (TCRdb year 2020). The library was made by the immunoSEQ multiplex PCR assay. The clones in this table, taken by TCRdb from immuneACCESS, are in-frame only. Not every clone is retained; where verified, under half of the shortfall comes from an unresolved V gene, and the cause of the rest is unknown. In this sample the table shows about 1.1 million clones, about four fifths of which occur a single time. The ten largest clonotypes hold 0.55% to 0.7% of the sample. Sequenced sample: memory CD4+ T cells from PBMCs. The cell subset or site label, read with the paper, signifies: CD45RA-negative fraction. These receptor sequences come from a man in his late teens or twenties in good health. Some clones in this sample may be carry-over from other donors' samples.

This chain joins TRBV30 and TRBJ2-7; 7 positions agree with TRBD2. Germline-derived CDR1 and CDR2 are GTSNPN and SVGIG (reference sequence). V lost 4 bases and J lost 6; bases outside the gene matches: 15. The CDR3 has 15 amino acids. DNA for the CDR3: TGTGCCTGGACACGAACCGGGACGCGGGGGAGCGAGCAGTACTTC. Its protein is CAWTRTGTRGSEQYF.

This rearrangement joins TRBV28 to TRBJ2-1; 12 positions agree with TRBD1. V was pared by 10 bases and J by 4 bases, with 5 bases of the junction left unmatched. The CDR3 runs to 14 residues. Germline V lookup: CDR1 MDHEN, CDR2 SYDVKM. CDR3 sequence: CAIEGQGAYNEQFF. CDR3 sequence (DNA): TGTGCCATAGAGGGACAGGGGGCTTACAATGAGCAGTTCTTC.

The rearrangement joins TRBV11-2 to TRBJ1-4, with 7 bases aligning to TRBD1. Germline V lookup: CDR1 SGHAT, CDR2 FQNNGV. V gave up 5 bases and J gave up 8 bases; unmatched junction bases: 5. The CDR3 sequence is 13 residues long. The CDR3 loop is CASSRDRGEKLFF. The CDR3 bases are TGTGCCAGCAGCCGGGACAGAGGGGAAAAACTGTTTTTT.

With respect to this clone: The identical CDR3 is also encoded by other nucleotide sequences in the sample. V gene TRBV7-3 combines with J gene TRBJ1-4; no firm D call. Trimming removed 4 bases at V and 4 bases at J, with 7 bases between. The CDR3 covers 13 residues. Per germline, CDR1 SGHTA and CDR2 FQGTGA. The CDR3 is CASSSGVNEKLFF. CDR3 DNA sequence: TGTGCCAGCAGCTCCGGGGTTAATGAAAAACTGTTTTTT.

Points on this clone: Other DNA sequences within the sample encode an identical CDR3. The chain has TRBV5-1 and TRBJ2-5; 8 bases map to TRBD1. J gave up 2 bases and V 3 bases, and 3 bases lay outside the gene matches. This CDR3 is built from 14 residues. Germline loops: CDR1 SGHRS, CDR2 YFSETQ. The CDR3 nucleotides read TGCGCCAGCAGCTCCCAGGGGGCTCAAGAGACCCAGTACTTC. The encoded protein is CASSSQGAQETQYF. The full variable domain, completed using reference TRBV5-1 and TRBJ2-5, is KAGVTQTPRYLIKTRGQQVTLSCSPISGHRSVSWYQQTPGQGLQFLFEYFSETQRNKGNFPGRFSGRQFSNSRSEMNVSTLELGDSALYLCASSSQGAQETQYFGPGTRLLVL.

The J gene is TRBJ2-1, the V gene TRBV5-1; maybe TRBD2 (6 bases). Per the germline V gene, CDR1 is SGHRS and CDR2 is YFSETQ. The CDR3 runs to 16 residues. Trimming left V 3 bases short and J 2 bases short, with 15 bases between. The CDR3, as DNA: TGCGCCAGCAGCTCCCCCCCGGGACTTACCTACAATGAGCAGTTCTTC. This translates into CASSSPPGLTYNEQFF.

In its sample, this clone was seen once. This chain connects TRBV6-1 to TRBJ1-2; 9 bases agree with TRBD1. Looked up from germline, CDR1 is MNHNS and CDR2 is SASEGT. With 6 bases clipped from V and 4 bases from J, the junction kept 6 bases outside the gene matches. The CDR3 runs 14 residues. As DNA, the CDR3 is TGTGCCAGCAGAAACAGGGGGCAGGCCTATGGCTACACCTTC. Protein sequence: CASRNRGQAYGYTF.

This clone was seen more than once but under ten times. Here the CDR3 reads CSVGDGEQFF. CDR3 sequence (DNA): TGCAGCGTTGGCGATGGTGAGCAGTTCTTC. The gene calls are TRBV29-1 and TRBJ2-1; D remains ambiguous. The ends were cut back, 4 bases at V and 9 bases at J, with 7 bases in the middle. The germline CDR1 and CDR2 sequences are SQVTM and ANQGSEA. The CDR3 totals 10 residues.

The chain has TRBV6-6 and TRBJ1-4; D gene unclear. Germline V gene data show CDR1 as MNHNY and CDR2 as SVGAGI (reference sequence). V gave up 2 bases and J gave up 8 bases, with 9 bases separating them. The CDR3 loop spans 13 amino acids. CDR3 in amino acids: CASSYRDGEKLFF. The CDR3 coding sequence is TGTGCCAGCAGTTACAGGGATGGCGAAAAACTGTTTTTT.

The chain couples TRBV15 to TRBJ1-2; TRBD1 matches at 7 bases. Looked up from germline, CDR1 is LNHNV and CDR2 is YYDKDF (reference sequence). The CDR3 has 14 amino acids. V shed 3 bases and J 8 bases; nucleotides not matched to a gene: 9. The CDR3 sequence: CATSSTGVSVGYTF. The CDR3 DNA follows: TGTGCCACCAGCAGTACAGGGGTGTCGGTAGGCTACACCTTC.

The chain links TRBV18 to TRBJ1-2; 9 positions agree with TRBD1. Unmatched junction bases numbered 8, after V lost 3 bases and J lost 6 bases. Germline CDR1 reads KGHSH; CDR2 reads LQKENI. This CDR3 region has 15 residues. The CDR3 DNA is TGTGCCAGCTCACCCTACAGGGGGCAAGGAGATGGCTACACCTTC. Its translation: CASSPYRGQGDGYTF.

The chain uses TRBV5-1 and TRBJ2-7, with D perhaps TRBD1 (6 bases). CDR3 size: 15 residues. The V end lost 3 bases, the J end lost 1 base, and 14 bases lay between the germline ends. Germline values: CDR1 SGHRS, CDR2 YFSETQ. The DNA of the CDR3 is TGCGCCAGCAGCTCAGGACAGCTACCATCCTACGAGCAGTACTTC. It specifies CASSSGQLPSYEQYF.

This clone was recorded at least ten times. Here the CDR3 reads CASRSYSNQPQHF. CDR3 nucleotide sequence: TGTGCCAGCAGGTCATATAGCAATCAGCCCCAGCATTTT. This chain links TRBV28 with TRBJ1-5; D not certain. From germline, CDR1 is MDHEN and CDR2 SYDVKM. Between the trimmed V and J ends, which lost 6 bases and 0 bases, there was a span of 6 bases. This CDR3 is built from 13 residues.

The chain has TRBV18 and TRBJ1-1; 8 bases are shared with TRBD1. In germline, CDR1 is KGHSH, CDR2 LQKENI. The J segment lost 1 base and the V segment lost 6 bases, leaving 4 bases of the junction unmatched. CDR3 length: 14 amino acids. The CDR3 sequence is CASSGQGANTEAFF. The CDR3 DNA sequence: TGTGCCAGCTCCGGACAGGGCGCGAACACTGAAGCTTTCTTT. The whole variable domain, remainder taken from reference TRBV18 and TRBJ1-1, is NAGVMQNPRHLVRRRGQEARLRCSPMKGHSHVYWYRQLPEEGLKFMVYLQKENIIDESGMPKERFSAEFPKEGPSILRIQQVVRGDSAAYFCASSGQGANTEAFFGQGTRLTVV.

The J gene is TRBJ1-1, the V gene TRBV6-5; D unclear. This CDR3 contains 15 residues. Germline values: CDR1 MNHEY, CDR2 SVGAGI. Trimming pared 5 bases from V and 1 base from J, leaving 14 bases between. The CDR3 region is CASSRGEGRNTEAFF. In DNA, the CDR3 is TGTGCCAGCAGTCGCGGGGAGGGTAGGAACACTGAAGCTTTCTTT.

The rearrangement links TRBV7-9 to TRBJ2-5; no reliable D call. CDR1 is SEHNR and CDR2 is FQNEAQ in the germline V gene (reference sequence). The CDR3 totals 16 residues. V was trimmed by 1 base and J by 5 bases, leaving 17 bases between them. The CDR3 DNA reads as TGTGCCAGCAGCTTAGGAGGCTCGGCCCCTGTCGAGACCCAGTACTTC. Encoded protein: CASSLGGSAPVETQYF.

The chain recombines TRBV11-2 with TRBJ2-7; TRBD2 might be the D (6 bases). The CDR3 length is 14 residues. Trimming stripped 4 bases from V and 3 bases from J, with 13 bases between. In germline, CDR1 is SGHAT, CDR2 FQNNGV. The CDR3 region is CASSSWRGSYEQYF. The CDR3 nucleotides are TGTGCCAGCAGCTCCTGGCGGGGTAGCTACGAGCAGTACTTC. The whole variable domain, filled in from reference TRBV11-2 and TRBJ2-7, reads EAGVAQSPRYKIIEKRQSVAFWCNPISGHATLYWYQQILGQGPKLLIQFQNNGVVDDSQLPKDRFSAERLKGVDSTLKIQPAKLEDSAVYLCASSSWRGSYEQYFGPGTRLTVT.

On this clone: Distinct nucleotide sequences in the sample also encode this CDR3. The V gene is TRBV29-1, the J gene TRBJ1-5, with a weak D call TRBD1 (5 bases). Trimming shortened V by 7 bases and J by 1 base, and 8 bases separated the two germline ends. Germline V CDR1 and CDR2: SQVTM, ANQGSEA. The CDR3 has 12 amino acids. The DNA for the CDR3 is TGCAGCGCTGGGGACAGCAATCAGCCCCAGCATTTT. Protein: CSAGDSNQPQHF. Drawing the rest from reference TRBV29-1 and TRBJ1-5, the complete variable domain is SAVISQKPSRDICQRGTSLTIQCQVDSQVTMMFWYRQQPGQSLTLIATANQGSEATYESGFVIDKFPISRPNLTFSTLTVSNMSPEDSSIYLCSAGDSNQPQHFGDGTRLSIL.